The rows below give T cell receptor beta chains drawn from one sample of a study of T cells expressing NK-cell markers. For each CDR3 protein, TCRdb gives one entry from its re-call of the 5' RACE reads, without DNA. This sample contains 400,000 to 450,000 distinct CDR3 sequences. Sequencing was done on a sample of blood T cells: a sorted CD56 or NKG2C T cell subset, CD4+ or CD8+ T cells, or bulk PBMC T cells (not recorded which). The receptors shown here come from a woman aged 18-69 years in good health. Both conserved end residues are part of each CDR3. Fields, in order: J gene, V gene, CDR3 length, CDR3 protein.

J gene: TRBJ2-1
V gene: TRBV7-2
CDR3 length: 17
CDR3 protein: CASSQTAGTGYYSEQFF

J gene: TRBJ2-1
V gene: TRBV7-2
CDR3 length: 16
CDR3 protein: CASSLLPSGVNNEQFF

J gene: TRBJ2-1
V gene: TRBV4-1
CDR3 length: 15
CDR3 protein: CASSPDPDGVLPQFF

J gene: TRBJ2-7
V gene: TRBV4-2
CDR3 length: 18
CDR3 protein: CASSQGVAVQPTAYEQYF

J gene: TRBJ1-5
V gene: TRBV20-1
CDR3 length: 15
CDR3 protein: CSATWDIYSNQPQHF

J gene: TRBJ2-1
V gene: TRBV29-1
CDR3 length: 13
CDR3 protein: CSVPSLTYNEQFF

J gene: TRBJ2-7
V gene: TRBV7-9
CDR3 length: 13
CDR3 protein: CASSGGWNYEQYF

J gene: TRBJ2-3
V gene: TRBV7-3
CDR3 length: 16
CDR3 protein: CASSLTASGFTDTQYF

J gene: TRBJ1-1
V gene: TRBV6-6
CDR3 length: 13
CDR3 protein: CASRQVGDTEAFF

J gene: TRBJ2-1
V gene: TRBV7-9
CDR3 length: 13
CDR3 protein: CASSPTHAPEQFF

J gene: TRBJ1-2
V gene: TRBV27
CDR3 length: 14
CDR3 protein: CASSLNGRGAGYTF

J gene: TRBJ1-5
V gene: TRBV12-3/TRBV12-4
CDR3 length: 13
CDR3 protein: CASSLWGNQPQHF

J gene: TRBJ2-1
V gene: TRBV30
CDR3 length: 15
CDR3 protein: CAWSFGLAGENEQFF